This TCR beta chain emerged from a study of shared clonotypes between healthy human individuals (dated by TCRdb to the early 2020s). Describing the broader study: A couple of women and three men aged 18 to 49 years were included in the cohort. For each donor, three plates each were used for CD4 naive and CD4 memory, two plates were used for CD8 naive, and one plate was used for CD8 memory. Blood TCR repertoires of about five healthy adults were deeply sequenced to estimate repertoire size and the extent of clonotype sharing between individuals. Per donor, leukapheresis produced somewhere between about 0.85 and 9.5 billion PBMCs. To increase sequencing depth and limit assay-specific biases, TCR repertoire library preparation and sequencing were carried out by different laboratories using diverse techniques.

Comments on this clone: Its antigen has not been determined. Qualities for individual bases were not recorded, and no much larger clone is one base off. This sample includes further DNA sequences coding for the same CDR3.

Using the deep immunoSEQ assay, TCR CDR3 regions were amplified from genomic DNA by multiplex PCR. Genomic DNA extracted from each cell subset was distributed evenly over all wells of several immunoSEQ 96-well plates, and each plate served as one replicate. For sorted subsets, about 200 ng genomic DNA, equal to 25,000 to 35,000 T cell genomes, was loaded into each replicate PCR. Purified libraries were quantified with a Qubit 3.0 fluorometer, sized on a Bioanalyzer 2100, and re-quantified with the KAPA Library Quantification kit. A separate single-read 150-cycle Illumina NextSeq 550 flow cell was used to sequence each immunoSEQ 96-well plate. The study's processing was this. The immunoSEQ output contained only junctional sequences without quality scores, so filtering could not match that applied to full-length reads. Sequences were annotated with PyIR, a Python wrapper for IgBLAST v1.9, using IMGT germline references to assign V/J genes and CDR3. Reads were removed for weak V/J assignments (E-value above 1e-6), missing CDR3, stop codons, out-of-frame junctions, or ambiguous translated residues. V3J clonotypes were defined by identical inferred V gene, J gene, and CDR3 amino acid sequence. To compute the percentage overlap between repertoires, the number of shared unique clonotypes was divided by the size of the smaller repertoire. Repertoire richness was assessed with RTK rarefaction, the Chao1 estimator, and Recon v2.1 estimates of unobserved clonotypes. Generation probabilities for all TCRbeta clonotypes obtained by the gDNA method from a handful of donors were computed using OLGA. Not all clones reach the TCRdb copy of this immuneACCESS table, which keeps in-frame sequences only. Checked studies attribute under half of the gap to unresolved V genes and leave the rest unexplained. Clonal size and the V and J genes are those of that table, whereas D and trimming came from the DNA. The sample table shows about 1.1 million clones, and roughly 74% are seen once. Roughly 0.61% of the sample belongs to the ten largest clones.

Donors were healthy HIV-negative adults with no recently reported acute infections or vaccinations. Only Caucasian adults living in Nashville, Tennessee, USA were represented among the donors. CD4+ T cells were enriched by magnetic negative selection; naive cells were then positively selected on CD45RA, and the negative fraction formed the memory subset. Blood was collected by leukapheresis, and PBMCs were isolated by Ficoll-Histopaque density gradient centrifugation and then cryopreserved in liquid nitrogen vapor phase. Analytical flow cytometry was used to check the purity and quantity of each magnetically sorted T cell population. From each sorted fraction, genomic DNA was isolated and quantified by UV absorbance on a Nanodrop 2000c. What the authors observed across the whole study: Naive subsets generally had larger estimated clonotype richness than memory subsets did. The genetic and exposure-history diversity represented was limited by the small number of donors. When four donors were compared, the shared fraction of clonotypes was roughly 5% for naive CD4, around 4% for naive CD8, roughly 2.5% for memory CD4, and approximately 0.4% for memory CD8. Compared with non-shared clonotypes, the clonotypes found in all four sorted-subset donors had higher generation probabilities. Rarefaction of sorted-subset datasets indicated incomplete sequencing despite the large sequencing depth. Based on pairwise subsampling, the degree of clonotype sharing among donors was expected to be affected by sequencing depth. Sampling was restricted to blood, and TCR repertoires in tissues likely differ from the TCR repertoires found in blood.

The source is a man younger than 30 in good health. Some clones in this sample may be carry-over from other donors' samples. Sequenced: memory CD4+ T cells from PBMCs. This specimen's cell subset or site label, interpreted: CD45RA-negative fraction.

The bases read TGTGCCAGCTCACCAAATTCTGGGACGGCCTACAATGAGCAGTTCTTC. Its translation is CASSPNSGTAYNEQFF. In this chain, TRBV18 is recombined with TRBJ2-1; the D gene is tentatively TRBD1 or TRBD2, each matching 5 bases. CDR3 length: 16 amino acids, cysteine to phenylalanine. Only CDR3 DNA is held: 48 bases, read in frame from base 1. The germline V gene sets CDR1 to KGHSH and CDR2 to LQKENI. V and J are truncated by 2 bases and 2 bases respectively, leaving an intervening sequence of 13 bases.